The TCR beta chain described here comes from a study of shared clonotypes between healthy human individuals. Some clones are missing from TCRdb's copy, which holds only in-frame ones; the method was immunoSEQ multiplex PCR. The top ten clones hold about 1.7% of a sample with under 750,000 clones, around 77% of them seen once. The V gene end was trimmed by 8 bases and the J gene end by 8 bases; junction bases not matched to a gene: 3. This CDR3 is 11 amino acids long. Germline V CDR1 and CDR2: SEHNR, FQNEAQ (reference sequence). Sequenced input: memory CD4+ T cells sorted from blood. Subset reported: CD45RA-negative fraction. The sequence was collected from a woman aged 25-40 years in good health. The chain links TRBV7-9 to TRBJ1-5; 7 bases are a match to TRBD1. The CDR3 sequence is CASGGTEPQHF. The CDR3 region has the DNA TGTGCCAGCGGGGGGACAGAGCCCCAGCATTTT. The full variable domain, rest sourced from reference TRBV7-9 and TRBJ1-5, is DTGVSQNPRHKITKRGQNVTFRCDPISEHNRLYWYRQTLGQGPEFLTYFQNEAQLEKSRLLSDRFSAERPKGSFSTLEIQRTEQGDSAMYLCASGGTEPQHFGDGTRLSIL.